The 15 T cell receptor beta chains below were found in one sample sequenced in a study of T cell responses to AZD1222 COVID-19 vaccine. Data came from immunoSEQ multiplex PCR; TCRdb stores just in-frame clones and leaves some out. The table includes tens of thousands of clones, 90% to 95% detected once. The input for sequencing was peripheral blood, taken 28 days after the second dose of the MenACWY control vaccine. Source of these receptors: an adult who received the MenACWY meningococcal vaccine as a control.

This clone has more than one count but fewer than ten. The V call is TRBV30, the J call TRBJ2-7; 7 nucleotides agree with TRBD2. V trimming: 2 bases; J trimming: 2 bases; junction bases outside the gene matches: 15. The V gene's germline CDR1 is GTSNPN and CDR2 SVGIG (reference sequence). The CDR3 is made up of 17 amino acids. The DNA of the CDR3 is TGTGCCTGGAGTTCTCCCCCTCGGCTAGCGGCGACCTACGAGCAGTACTTC. As protein: CAWSSPPRLAATYEQYF.

This clone has just one count. This chain uses TRBV12-3 or TRBV12-4 with TRBJ2-5; D call uncertain. This CDR3 is built from 11 residues. Deletions cut 3 bases from V and 3 bases from J, with 2 bases between. The CDR3 DNA follows: TGTGCCAGCAGTTTGAAAGAGACCCAGTACTTC. Its protein product is CASSLKETQYF.

This clone was counted once. The genes are TRBV18 and TRBJ2-1, with 9 bases lining up with TRBD1. J lost 7 bases, V lost 6 bases, and 10 bases had no gene match. Germline values: CDR1 KGHSH, CDR2 LQKENI. The CDR3 totals 15 residues. Here the CDR3 DNA reads TGTGCCAGCTCGGACTCCGTGACAGGGGGTAATGAGCAGTTCTTC. Translated, it gives CASSDSVTGGNEQFF.

The chain carries TRBV5-1 and TRBJ1-1; TRBD1 matches at 10 bases. Per germline, CDR1 SGHRS and CDR2 YFSETQ. Trimming cost V 4 bases and J 3 bases; bases outside gene matches: 6. This CDR3 is built from 15 residues. CDR3: CASSVGQGWDTEAFF. CDR3 nucleotides: TGCGCCAGCAGCGTGGGACAGGGGTGGGACACTGAAGCTTTCTTT. Full variable domain (remainder filled in from reference TRBV5-1 and TRBJ1-1): KAGVTQTPRYLIKTRGQQVTLSCSPISGHRSVSWYQQTPGQGLQFLFEYFSETQRNKGNFPGRFSGRQFSNSRSEMNVSTLELGDSALYLCASSVGQGWDTEAFFGQGTRLTVV.

This chain links TRBV3-1 (or the pseudogene TRBV3-2) with TRBJ1-2, with D perhaps TRBD1 (6 bases). Germline V gene sequence: CDR1 LGHDT, CDR2 YNNKEL (reference sequence). The CDR3 contains 14 residues. V lost 5 bases and J 2 bases, leaving 12 bases between the germline ends. The CDR3 here is CASSRGSQNYGYTF. The CDR3 DNA follows: TGTGCCAGCAGCAGGGGGAGCCAGAACTATGGCTACACCTTC.

The rearrangement uses TRBV24-1 and TRBJ2-7, with D perhaps matching TRBD2 (5 bases). CDR1 is KGHDR, CDR2 SFDVKD, per germline. The CDR3 sequence is 13 residues long. V gave up 7 bases and J gave up 0 bases, with 9 bases separating them. CDR3 in amino acids: CATSKGDSYEQYF. The CDR3 coding sequence is TGTGCCACCAGCAAGGGAGACTCCTACGAGCAGTACTTC.

The CDR3 here is CASSLGGGEKLFF. CDR3 nucleotide sequence: TGTGCCAGCAGTTTGGGGGGTGGGGAAAAACTGTTTTTT. This chain links TRBV28 with TRBJ1-4; a weak D match, TRBD1 (5 bases). CDR3 size: 13 residues. The germline V and J ends were trimmed by 3 bases and 8 bases, with 10 bases remaining between them. CDR1 is MDHEN, CDR2 SYDVKM, per germline.

The chain carries TRBV6-1 and TRBJ1-1; no definite D call. CDR1 and CDR2 from the germline V gene are MNHNS and SASEGT. Trimming removed 7 bases at V and 4 bases at J, with 7 bases between. The CDR3 covers 11 residues. The chain's CDR3 is CASNDGTEAFF. DNA of the CDR3: TGTGCCAGCAATGATGGCACTGAAGCTTTCTTT.

J is TRBJ1-6 and V is TRBV6-2 or TRBV6-3, with D maybe TRBD1 (6 bases). The CDR3 has 17 residues. V was cut by 4 bases and J by 0 bases, with 13 bases left in between. Germline V lookup: CDR1 MNHEY, CDR2 SVGEGT. Here the CDR3 DNA reads TGTGCCAGCAGTTCCCGGACAGCGTCCTCCTATAATTCACCCCTCCACTTT. Amino acids: CASSSRTASSYNSPLHF.

The J gene is TRBJ2-3, the V gene TRBV4-1; 8 bases map to TRBD2. The CDR3 runs 15 residues. The V gene's germline CDR1 is MGHRA and CDR2 YSYEKL. V trimming: 4 bases; J trimming: 5 bases; junction bases outside the gene matches: 8. Written as DNA, the CDR3 is TGCGCCAGCAGCCCAGAGGCTAGCGGGCGAGATACGCAGTATTTT. It is translated as CASSPEASGRDTQYF.

This chain links TRBV30 with TRBJ1-5; TRBD1 matches 9 bases. V shed 3 bases, J shed 6 bases, and the junction held 24 bases outside the gene matches. Germline-derived CDR1 and CDR2 are GTSNPN and SVGIG (reference sequence). The CDR3 is 20 amino acids. The DNA for the CDR3 is TGTGCCTGGAGCCCCTACAGGGGGACAGGGTTAGGCCGTAGAGGTCAGCCCCAGCATTTT. This encodes CAWSPYRGTGLGRRGQPQHF. Complete variable domain (other parts from reference TRBV30 and TRBJ1-5): SQTIHQWPATLVQPVGSPLSLECTVEGTSNPNLYWYRQAAGRGLQLLFYSVGIGQISSEVPQNLSASRPQDRQFILSSKKLLLSDSGFYLCAWSPYRGTGLGRRGQPQHFGDGTRLSIL.

The V gene is TRBV14, the J gene TRBJ1-1; D is unresolved. Trimming removed 0 bases from V and 9 bases from J, with 17 bases in between. The length of the CDR3 is 15 residues. Germline-derived CDR1 and CDR2 are SGHDN and FVKESK. This CDR3 reads CASSQDSGSGLQAFF. Here the CDR3 DNA reads TGTGCCAGCAGCCAAGATAGTGGGAGCGGACTACAAGCTTTCTTT.

J is TRBJ2-5 and V is TRBV27; 9 bases fit TRBD2. Unmatched junction bases numbered 11, after V lost 10 bases and J lost 2 bases. The CDR3 has 15 residues. Germline CDR1 is MNHEY and CDR2 is SMNVEV (reference sequence). CDR3 loop: CATGPLAGRQETQYF. The CDR3 bases are TGTGCCACCGGACCCCTAGCGGGGAGACAAGAGACCCAGTACTTC.

The DNA of the CDR3 is TGCGCCAGCAGCCAAGATTTGTTCGGGGGAACAGATACGCAGTATTTT. Residues: CASSQDLFGGTDTQYF. V usage is TRBV4-3 and J usage is TRBJ2-3; D possibly corresponds to TRBD2 (6 bases). V lost 0 bases and J 3 bases, leaving 13 bases between the germline ends. CDR1 is LGHNA and CDR2 is YSLEER in the germline V gene. CDR3 size: 16 residues.

The rearrangement uses TRBV5-1 and TRBJ1-2; D is ambiguous. V lost 4 bases, J lost 4 bases, and 17 bases lay in between. CDR1 and CDR2 (germline): SGHRS, YFSETQ. The CDR3 sequence is 15 residues long. The CDR3 DNA reads as TGCGCCAGCAGCCTAAGCCATGGGGAGAGCTATGGCTACACCTTC. It yields the protein CASSLSHGESYGYTF.